The rows below give T cell receptor beta chains drawn from one sample of a study of T cell repertoires in cytomegalovirus infection. No antigen has been identified for these receptors. TCRdb recomputed calls from the reads with MiXCR, one row per CDR3 protein. The data contain about 52,000 distinct CDR3 sequences, about a fifth of them seen just once; the ten biggest clones take up roughly 60%. Sequenced here: CD8+ T cells from cultured PBMCs, sampled from culture after CMV antigen stimulation. These TCRs come from a human donor in good health (CMV status not recorded). Some clones in this sample may be carry-over from other donors' samples. Both conserved end residues are part of each CDR3. Fields, in order: V gene, clone size, J gene, D gene, CDR3 protein, CDR3 DNA. A D gene is named only where the DNA matches it firmly. The listing skips clone size in some rows; elsewhere it reads once, few, many or a size class.

TRBV28	.	TRBJ2-7	.	CASSHRSGVYEQYF	TGTGCCAGCTCCCATCGGTCGGGGGTCTACGAGCAGTACTTC
TRBV12-3/TRBV12-4	.	TRBJ1-1	.	CASSPPVTGTEAFF	TGTGCCAGCAGTCCCCCGGTGACCGGGACTGAAGCTTTCTTT
TRBV27	.	TRBJ2-1	.	CASSPPGGDEQFF	TGTGCCAGCAGTCCCCCGGGGGGCGATGAGCAGTTCTTC
TRBV7-2	.	TRBJ2-7	TRBD2	CASSPSRASGKYEQYF	TGTGCCAGCAGCCCCAGCCGGGCTAGCGGGAAGTACGAGCAGTACTTC
TRBV7-3	many	TRBJ2-1	TRBD2	CASSLMGLAGGPGEQFF	TGTGCCAGCAGCTTAATGGGACTAGCGGGGGGGCCAGGGGAGCAGTTCTTC
TRBV10-3	.	TRBJ1-1	.	CAIRRELNTEAFF	TGTGCCATCAGGAGGGAACTGAACACTGAAGCTTTCTTT
TRBV11-3	.	TRBJ2-4	.	CASSLVQRGVWDIQYF	TGTGCCAGCAGCTTAGTGCAGCGTGGGGTCTGGGACATTCAGTACTTC
TRBV7-9	.	TRBJ2-7	.	CASSLVEGSSYEQYF	TGTGCCAGCAGCCTCGTGGAGGGGAGCTCCTACGAGCAGTACTTC
TRBV6-6	.	TRBJ2-2	.	CASSVKSGETGELFF	TGTGCCAGCAGTGTAAAATCAGGGGAGACCGGGGAGCTGTTTTTT
TRBV7-9	few	TRBJ2-1	TRBD1	CASSPRGTGDNEQFF	TGTGCCAGCAGTCCTCGCGGGACAGGGGACAATGAGCAGTTCTTC
TRBV7-3	few	TRBJ2-2	TRBD2	CASSPRLAGVTGELFF	TGTGCCAGCAGCCCACGACTAGCGGGAGTAACAGGGGAGCTGTTTTTT
TRBV28	few	TRBJ2-1	.	CASRGYNEQFF	TGTGCCAGCAGGGGGTACAATGAGCAGTTCTTC
TRBV12-3/TRBV12-4	many	TRBJ2-7	.	CASSLSLPWNHEQYF	TGTGCCAGCAGTTTAAGCCTACCGTGGAACCACGAGCAGTACTTC
TRBV27	few	TRBJ2-1	.	CASSFTAPYNEQFF	TGTGCCAGCAGTTTCACAGCCCCTTACAATGAGCAGTTCTTC
TRBV28	few	TRBJ2-7	.	CASSSPGPPYEQYF	TGTGCCAGCAGTTCTCCAGGGCCCCCCTACGAGCAGTACTTC
TRBV5-6	.	TRBJ2-5	.	CASGQGGRETQYF	TGTGCCAGCGGCCAGGGGGGGAGGGAGACCCAGTACTTC
TRBV7-9	.	TRBJ2-3	TRBD2	CASSSLAASLLDTQYF	TGTGCCAGCAGCTCTCTAGCGGCCTCCTTGCTAGATACGCAGTATTTT
TRBV7-8	.	TRBJ2-5	.	CASSISVSQETQYF	TGTGCCAGCAGCATTAGCGTGTCTCAAGAGACCCAGTACTTC
TRBV7-9	.	TRBJ1-4	TRBD1	CASSPIRQGVREKLFF	TGTGCCAGCAGCCCAATCAGACAGGGGGTTAGAGAAAAACTGTTTTTT
TRBV7-2	few	TRBJ2-1	.	CASSLYLPNNEQFF	TGTGCCAGCAGCTTATACCTTCCGAACAATGAGCAGTTCTTC
TRBV12-3/TRBV12-4	.	TRBJ1-5	.	CASGGVQPQHF	TGTGCCAGCGGGGGGGTTCAGCCCCAGCATTTT
TRBV6-2/TRBV6-3	few	TRBJ2-5	.	CASSWNQETQYF	TGTGCCAGCAGTTGGAATCAAGAGACCCAGTACTTC
TRBV7-9	.	TRBJ2-1	TRBD2	CASSLTSGESFEQFF	TGTGCCAGCAGTCTGACTAGCGGGGAGTCCTTCGAGCAGTTCTTC
TRBV7-9	few	TRBJ2-5	.	CASSSGLQETQYF	TGTGCCAGCAGCTCCGGGCTGCAAGAGACCCAGTACTTC
TRBV30	.	TRBJ2-5	.	CAWSVLARTTYQETQYF	TGTGCCTGGAGTGTACTAGCCCGGACCACTTACCAAGAGACCCAGTACTTC
TRBV24-1	.	TRBJ2-1	.	CATSESGYEQFF	TGTGCCACCAGTGAGTCAGGGTATGAGCAGTTCTTC
TRBV27	many	TRBJ1-3	TRBD1	CASSLSGQGNTIYF	TGTGCCAGCAGTTTATCGGGACAGGGAAACACCATATATTTT
TRBV2	many	TRBJ2-2	TRBD2	CASSETGTSESGELFF	TGTGCCAGCAGTGAGACCGGGACTAGCGAGAGCGGGGAGCTGTTTTTT
TRBV6-5	.	TRBJ1-1	.	CASSYSVNTEAFF	TGTGCCAGCAGTTACTCGGTGAACACTGAAGCTTTCTTT